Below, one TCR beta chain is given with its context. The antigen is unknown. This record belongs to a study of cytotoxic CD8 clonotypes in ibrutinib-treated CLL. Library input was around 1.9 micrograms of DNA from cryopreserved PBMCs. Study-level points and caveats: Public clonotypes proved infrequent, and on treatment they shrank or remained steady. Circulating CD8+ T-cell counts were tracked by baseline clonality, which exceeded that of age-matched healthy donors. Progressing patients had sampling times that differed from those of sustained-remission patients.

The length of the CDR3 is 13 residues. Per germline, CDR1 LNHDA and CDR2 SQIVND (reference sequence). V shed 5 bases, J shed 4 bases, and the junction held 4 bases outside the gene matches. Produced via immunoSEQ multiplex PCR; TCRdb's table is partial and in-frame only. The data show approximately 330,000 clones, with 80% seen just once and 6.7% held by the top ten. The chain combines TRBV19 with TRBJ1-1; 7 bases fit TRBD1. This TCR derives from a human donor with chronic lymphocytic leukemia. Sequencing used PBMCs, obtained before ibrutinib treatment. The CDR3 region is CASSHDRATEAFF. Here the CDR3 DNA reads TGTGCCAGTAGTCACGACAGGGCCACTGAAGCTTTCTTT. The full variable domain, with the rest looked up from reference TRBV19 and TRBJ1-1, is DGGITQSPKYLFRKEGQNVTLSCEQNLNHDAMYWYRQDPGQGLRLIYYSQIVNDFQKGDIAEGYSVSREKKESFPLTVTSAQKNPTAFYLCASSHDRATEAFFGQGTRLTVV.